This T cell receptor (beta chain) derives from a study of blood T cell repertoires in COVID-19. The CDR3 has 15 amino acids. V lost 4 bases to trimming and J lost 4 bases, with 15 bases between them. Germline assignment: CDR1 SGHNT and CDR2 YYREEE (reference sequence). Authors' analysis steps: Reference gene primer amplification gave estimated nucleated cell counts. The table came from immunoSEQ multiplex PCR; TCRdb's copy has only in-frame clones and leaves some out. The V and J calls and clone size come from that table; D and trimming were worked out from the DNA. The data show 240,000 or so clones, about 82% seen once.

The rearrangement uses TRBV5-4 and TRBJ1-3; D possibly corresponds to TRBD1 (6 bases). Sequenced: peripheral blood. The sequence came from an elderly man with acute or convalescent COVID-19. CDR3 loop: CASSLPQGAGNTIYF. In DNA, the CDR3 is TGTGCCAGCAGCCTTCCACAGGGAGCGGGAAACACCATATATTTT.